This record looks at one T cell receptor (beta chain) sequence and its context. Its target antigen remains unknown. The sample holds no much larger clone one base away, and base qualities are not on file. For sequencing of the TCRbeta CDR3 region, genomic DNA was extracted from the sorted cells. TCRbeta CDR3 regions were sequenced using the immunoSEQ Assay. TCRdb took over this immuneACCESS table, retaining in-frame rearrangements with V and J assigned. Such tables are incomplete; in checked studies, under half of the missing clones stem from an unresolved V gene, and the remainder is unexplained. The sample table holds 65,000 to 75,000 clones, of which around 86% were seen once. Of the sample, 0.35% to 0.5% is held by the ten largest clones. Reading from cysteine to phenylalanine, the CDR3 counts 12 amino acids. Only the CDR3 portion is preserved as DNA: 36 bases, with reading frame beginning at the first base. The V and J ends are trimmed by 5 bases and 7 bases, leaving 8 bases between them. Based on the germline V gene, the CDR1 and CDR2 sequences are SGHVS and FNYEAQ.

Patients with autoimmune disease history or receiving systemic immunosuppression were excluded from the trial. In every dose cohort, peripheral blood was drawn for TCR sequencing at baseline, cycle 4 day 1, and cycle 7 day 1. Samples came from an open-label, multicenter, first-in-human phase I dose-escalation trial of ivuxolimab. The trial enrolled adults with locally advanced or metastatic head and neck squamous cell, hepatocellular, melanoma or renal cell carcinoma. Before TCR sequencing, CD4+ T cells and CD8+ T cells from peripheral blood were sorted into separate populations. These data are taken from a study of OX40 agonist ivuxolimab in advanced cancers. With regard to the full study: Ivuxolimab, which targeted the costimulatory receptor OX40 (CD134), was an agonistic, fully human IgG2 monoclonal antibody. The paper reports the monotherapy dose-escalation portion (N of about 50 patients) of the phase I ivuxolimab trial. Intravenous ivuxolimab was administered to patients every 2 weeks at six dose levels: 0.01, 0.1, 0.3, 1.5, 3 and 10 mg/kg. The dose-escalation cohort was about 83% male with a mean age of approximately 60 years, ranging from 23 to 79. The purpose of peripheral TCRbeta sequencing was to test whether ivuxolimab changed TCR sequence diversity and led to clonal T-cell expansion. Partial responses occurred in three dose-escalation patients: two with cutaneous melanoma and one with hepatocellular carcinoma. Prior anti-PD-1, anti-PD-L1 or anti-CTLA-4 therapy was permitted, and checkpoint inhibitors had been received by under 50% of dose-escalation patients. Of the roughly 51 patients in dose escalation, 19 had hepatocellular carcinoma, some 15 had melanoma, 9 had renal cell carcinoma and 9 had head and neck cancer.

Broad study findings and their caveats: Low levels of normalized T-cell clonal expansion were also seen in some patients who did not respond. After ivuxolimab, more expanded clones were found on average in CD8+ T cells than in CD4+ T cells. In partial responders in the 0.1-3.0 mg/kg groups, normalized peripheral clonal expansion was found to be among the lowest, especially among CD8+ T cells. Clonal expansion of both CD4+ and CD8+ blood T cells was observed from baseline to week 6 at doses 0.1 to 3.0 mg/kg. The antigen specificity of the peripheral T cells that underwent clonal expansion was not determined.

The sample in question was CD4+ or CD8+ T cells sorted from blood, obtained in a trial of the OX40 agonist ivuxolimab. This receptor chain uses TRBV7-6 and TRBJ2-2, with the identity of the D gene unclear. The TCR was taken from an adult with an advanced solid tumor such as melanoma, head and neck, liver or kidney cancer. The CDR3 loop reads CASSPVIGELFF. The DNA reads as follows: TGTGCCAGCAGCCCGGTGATCGGGGAGCTGTTTTTT.